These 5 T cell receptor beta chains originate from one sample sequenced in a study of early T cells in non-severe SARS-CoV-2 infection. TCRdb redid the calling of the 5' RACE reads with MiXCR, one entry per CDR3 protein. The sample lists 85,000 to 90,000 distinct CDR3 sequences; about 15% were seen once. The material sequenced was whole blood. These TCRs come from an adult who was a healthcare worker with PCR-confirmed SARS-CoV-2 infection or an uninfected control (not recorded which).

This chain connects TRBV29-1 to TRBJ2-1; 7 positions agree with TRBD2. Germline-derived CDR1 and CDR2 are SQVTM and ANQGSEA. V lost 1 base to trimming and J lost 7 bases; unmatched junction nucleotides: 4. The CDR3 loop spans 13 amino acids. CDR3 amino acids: CSVEALGGNEQFF. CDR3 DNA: TGCAGCGTTGAAGCCTTGGGGGGGAATGAGCAGTTCTTC.

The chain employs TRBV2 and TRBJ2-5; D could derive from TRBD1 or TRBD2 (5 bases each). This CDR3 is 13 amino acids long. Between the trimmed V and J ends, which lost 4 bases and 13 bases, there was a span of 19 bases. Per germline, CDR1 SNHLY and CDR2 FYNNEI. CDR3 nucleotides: TGTGCCAGCAGTGCGGGGAGACTGGTTGGGGCGTACTTC. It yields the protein CASSAGRLVGAYF.

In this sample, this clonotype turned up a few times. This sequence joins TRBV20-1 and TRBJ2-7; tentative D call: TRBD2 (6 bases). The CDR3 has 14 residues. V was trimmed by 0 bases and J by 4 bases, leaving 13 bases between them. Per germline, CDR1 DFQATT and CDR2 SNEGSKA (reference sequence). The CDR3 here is CSARDGAGGYEQYV. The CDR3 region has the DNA TGCAGTGCTAGAGATGGTGCAGGAGGGTACGAGCAGTACGTC.

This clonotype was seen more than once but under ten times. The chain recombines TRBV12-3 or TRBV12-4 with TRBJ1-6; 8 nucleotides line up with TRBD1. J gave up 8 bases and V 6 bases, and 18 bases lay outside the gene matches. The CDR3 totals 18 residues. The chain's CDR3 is CASSRFRPQGAGDSPLHF. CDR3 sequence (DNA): TGTGCCAGCAGCCGATTTCGACCCCAGGGGGCCGGTGATTCACCCCTCCACTTT.

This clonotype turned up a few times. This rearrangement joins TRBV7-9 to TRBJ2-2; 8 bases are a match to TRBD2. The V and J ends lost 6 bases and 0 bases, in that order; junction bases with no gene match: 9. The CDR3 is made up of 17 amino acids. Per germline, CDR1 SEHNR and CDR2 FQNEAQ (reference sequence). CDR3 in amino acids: CASSLAGIRANTGELFF. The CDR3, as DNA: TGTGCCAGCAGTCTAGCGGGTATCCGGGCGAACACCGGGGAGCTGTTTTTT.